Each of the 7 T cell receptor beta chains below was sequenced from the same sample in a study of identical twins. TCRdb re-analysed the 5' RACE reads in MiXCR, keeping a single row per CDR3 protein. This sample has about 150,000 distinct CDR3 sequences, with approximately 4% found just once. Sequencing was done on a sample of memory T cells sorted from blood. The receptors derive from a man in his late teens or twenties in good health.

This clonotype was observed many times. The V gene is TRBV2, the J gene TRBJ2-3; the D is unclear. CDR1 is SNHLY and CDR2 is FYNNEI in the germline V gene. The CDR3 totals 12 residues. Trimming took 3 bases from V and 5 from J, leaving 6 bases between them. This CDR3 reads CASSDRGDTQYF. The CDR3 DNA follows: TGTGCCAGCAGTGACAGAGGAGATACGCAGTATTTT.

This clonotype was observed many times. The genes are TRBV12-3 or TRBV12-4 and TRBJ2-2, with 12 bases aligning to TRBD1. J was trimmed by 4 bases and V by 5 bases; bases with no gene match: 5. The CDR3 is 16 residues long. CDR3 DNA: TGTGCCAGCAGTCTGGGGACAGGGGGCGGCACCGGGGAGCTGTTTTTT. Translated: CASSLGTGGGTGELFF.

This clonotype was picked up many times. The chain uses TRBV28 and TRBJ2-3, with D tentatively TRBD1 (5 bases). V shed 1 base and J shed 6 bases, with 14 bases lying between them. CDR3 length equals 15 residues. From germline, CDR1 is MDHEN and CDR2 SYDVKM. The CDR3 bases are TGTGCCAGCAGTTTATCGGCAGGGCAGGAGGATACGCAGTATTTT. Encoded protein: CASSLSAGQEDTQYF.

In this sample, this clonotype turned up many times. This chain uses TRBV20-1 with TRBJ2-5, with a tentative D call TRBD2 (5 bases). Germline V gene sequence: CDR1 DFQATT, CDR2 SNEGSKA (reference sequence). Trimming left V 5 bases short and J 7 bases short, with 11 bases between. The CDR3 is 11 residues long. CDR3 loop: CSAWERPTQYF. CDR3 in DNA: TGCAGTGCTTGGGAGCGCCCGACCCAGTACTTC.

This clonotype has ten or more counts. The chain carries TRBV12-3 or TRBV12-4 and TRBJ2-7; TRBD1 might be the D (5 bases). There are 13 residues in the CDR3. Between the trimmed V and J ends, which lost 5 bases and 6 bases, there was a span of 14 bases. The CDR3 nucleotides are TGTGCCAGCAGTCCCCAGACAGCCAGCGAGCAGTACTTC. The encoded protein is CASSPQTASEQYF.

This clonotype was counted only a few times. The rearrangement joins TRBV6-5 to TRBJ2-6; possible D gene TRBD1, 6 bases. This CDR3 has 16 amino acids. Per germline, CDR1 MNHEY and CDR2 SVGAGI. V gave up 4 bases and J gave up 3 bases, with 13 bases separating them. CDR3 amino acids: CASSLGWGLGANVLTF. In DNA form, the CDR3 reads TGTGCCAGCAGTTTGGGCTGGGGGCTTGGGGCCAACGTCCTGACTTTC.

This clonotype was seen repeatedly, ten times or more. The rearrangement uses TRBV11-2 and TRBJ2-3, with 7 positions matching TRBD2. V shed 5 bases and J 8 bases; nucleotides not matched to a gene: 16. Germline-derived CDR1 and CDR2 are SGHAT and FQNNGV. The CDR3 has 16 residues. The CDR3 sequence: CASSLTPGLRPSTQYF. The DNA for the CDR3 is TGTGCCAGCAGCCTAACGCCGGGACTACGCCCAAGTACGCAGTATTTT.